A selection of T cell receptor beta chains follows, all from one sample in a study of OX40 agonist ivuxolimab in advanced cancers. The assay was immunoSEQ multiplex PCR, and TCRdb's table has in-frame clones only and misses some. The data hold approximately 75,000 clones, with about 85% observed a single time. The sequenced sample was CD4+ or CD8+ T cells sorted from blood, obtained in a trial of the OX40 agonist ivuxolimab. All receptors derive from an adult with an advanced solid tumor such as melanoma, head and neck, liver or kidney cancer. Each CDR3 is given with its conserved first and last residue. Each record gives: V gene, J gene, clone size, D gene, CDR3 DNA, CDR3 protein. The D gene is left open where the match is weak. Rows give clone size only sometimes, using once, few, many, or a class for an expanded clone.

V gene: TRBV7-2
J gene: TRBJ1-4
clone size: NA
D gene: TRBD1
CDR3 DNA: TGTGCCAGCAGCGTCCGGACAGGAGTATTGGAAAAACTGTTTTTT
CDR3 protein: CASSVRTGVLEKLFF

V gene: TRBV5-6
J gene: TRBJ2-6
clone size: NA
D gene: NA
CDR3 DNA: TGTGCCATAGGACGGAGCTCTGGGGCCAACGTCCTGACTTTC
CDR3 protein: CAIGRSSGANVLTF

V gene: TRBV4-3
J gene: TRBJ2-7
clone size: NA
D gene: TRBD2
CDR3 DNA: TGCGCCAGCAGCCAAGGGACTAGCGGGATCTACGAGCAGTACTTC
CDR3 protein: CASSQGTSGIYEQYF

V gene: TRBV30
J gene: TRBJ1-1
clone size: NA
D gene: NA
CDR3 DNA: TGTGCCTGGAGTTGGGGAGGTGAAGCTTTCTTT
CDR3 protein: CAWSWGGEAFF

V gene: TRBV5-1
J gene: TRBJ2-3
clone size: NA
D gene: NA
CDR3 DNA: TGCGCCAGCAGACTCCCTCTGACAGGAACCACAGATACGCAGTATTTT
CDR3 protein: CASRLPLTGTTDTQYF

V gene: TRBV7-9
J gene: TRBJ2-7
clone size: NA
D gene: TRBD1
CDR3 DNA: TGTGCCAGCAGCTTGGGGGGACAGGATTCCTACGAGCAGTACTTC
CDR3 protein: CASSLGGQDSYEQYF

V gene: TRBV7-8
J gene: TRBJ2-5
clone size: NA
D gene: NA
CDR3 DNA: TGTGCCAGCAGCTTAGAAGGGAGATCAGGCCAAGAGACCCAGTACTTC
CDR3 protein: CASSLEGRSGQETQYF

V gene: TRBV7-2
J gene: TRBJ2-7
clone size: NA
D gene: TRBD2
CDR3 DNA: TGTGCCAGCAGCTACTGGACTAGCGGGAGGAACGAGCAGTACTTC
CDR3 protein: CASSYWTSGRNEQYF

V gene: TRBV7-8
J gene: TRBJ2-4
clone size: NA
D gene: TRBD1
CDR3 DNA: TGTGCCAGCAGCTTAGGGACAGGGGTTAAAAACATTCAGTACTTC
CDR3 protein: CASSLGTGVKNIQYF

V gene: TRBV9
J gene: TRBJ2-5
clone size: once
D gene: NA
CDR3 DNA: TGTGCCAGCAGCGTAGGGACAGCCGGAGAGACCCAGTACTTC
CDR3 protein: CASSVGTAGETQYF

V gene: TRBV4-3
J gene: TRBJ2-1
clone size: NA
D gene: NA
CDR3 DNA: TGCGCCAGCAGCCAAGAAACTAGGCCCGACAATGAGCAGTTCTTC
CDR3 protein: CASSQETRPDNEQFF

V gene: TRBV6-5
J gene: TRBJ2-3
clone size: NA
D gene: TRBD2
CDR3 DNA: TGTGCCAGCAGCAGCGGGGCCTCCGGAGATACGCAGTATTTT
CDR3 protein: CASSSGASGDTQYF

V gene: TRBV4-3
J gene: TRBJ2-2
clone size: once
D gene: NA
CDR3 DNA: TGCGCCAGCAGCCAAGATACCAGGGCGACCGGGGAGCTGTTTTTT
CDR3 protein: CASSQDTRATGELFF

V gene: TRBV11-2
J gene: TRBJ1-1
clone size: NA
D gene: TRBD1
CDR3 DNA: TGTGCCAGCAGCTGGGACAGGGGTGATGAAGCTTTCTTT
CDR3 protein: CASSWDRGDEAFF

V gene: TRBV21-1
J gene: TRBJ1-6
clone size: NA
D gene: NA
CDR3 DNA: TGTGCCAGCAGCTTCTCCCGGGCAGGGGGCCCATCACCCCTCCACTTT
CDR3 protein: CASSFSRAGGPSPLHF

V gene: TRBV7-8
J gene: TRBJ2-1
clone size: NA
D gene: NA
CDR3 DNA: TGTGCCAGCAGCCCAGGACAGGGAAGGACTAGCGATACCGAGCAGTTCTTC
CDR3 protein: CASSPGQGRTSDTEQFF

V gene: TRBV10-2
J gene: TRBJ1-1
clone size: NA
D gene: NA
CDR3 DNA: TGCGCCAGCAGTGGCCTCCCTAAGCGTGGCACTGAAGCTTTCTTT
CDR3 protein: CASSGLPKRGTEAFF

V gene: TRBV6-5
J gene: TRBJ2-7
clone size: NA
D gene: TRBD1
CDR3 DNA: TGTGCCAGCAGTCCAGACAGGGGAGCCTACGAGCAGTACTTC
CDR3 protein: CASSPDRGAYEQYF

V gene: TRBV11-3
J gene: TRBJ2-7
clone size: NA
D gene: TRBD1
CDR3 DNA: TGTGCCAGCAGCCCCGGGACAGGGTCCTACGAGCAGTACTTC
CDR3 protein: CASSPGTGSYEQYF

V gene: TRBV2
J gene: TRBJ2-3
clone size: NA
D gene: NA
CDR3 DNA: TGTGCCAGCAGTGAACGGACAGATACGCAGTATTTT
CDR3 protein: CASSERTDTQYF

V gene: TRBV7-2
J gene: TRBJ1-1
clone size: NA
D gene: TRBD1
CDR3 DNA: TGTGCCAGCAGCTCCCGACAGGGTAAAGCTTTCTTT
CDR3 protein: CASSSRQGKAFF

V gene: TRBV19
J gene: TRBJ2-7
clone size: NA
D gene: NA
CDR3 DNA: TGTGCCAGTAGTATCTCGGCCACACAGAAGAGGGAGCAGTACTTC
CDR3 protein: CASSISATQKREQYF

V gene: TRBV27
J gene: TRBJ2-7
clone size: NA
D gene: NA
CDR3 DNA: TGTGCCAGCAACAAACAGGGTAGTTCCTACGAGCAGTACTTC
CDR3 protein: CASNKQGSSYEQYF

V gene: TRBV5-1
J gene: TRBJ2-7
clone size: NA
D gene: NA
CDR3 DNA: TGCGCCAGCAGCTTGTTTTGGGGTGGCGAGCAGTACTTC
CDR3 protein: CASSLFWGGEQYF

V gene: TRBV30
J gene: TRBJ2-7
clone size: NA
D gene: NA
CDR3 DNA: TGTGCCTGGAAAGGATCCTACGAGCAGTACTTC
CDR3 protein: CAWKGSYEQYF

V gene: TRBV5-1
J gene: TRBJ2-5
clone size: NA
D gene: TRBD1
CDR3 DNA: TGCGCCAGCAGCTTGGAGGGACAGGCAGAAGAGACCCAGTACTTC
CDR3 protein: CASSLEGQAEETQYF

V gene: TRBV4-2
J gene: TRBJ2-5
clone size: NA
D gene: TRBD2
CDR3 DNA: TGTGCCAGCAGCCATGTAAAGCGGGAGGAAGAGACCCAGTACTTC
CDR3 protein: CASSHVKREEETQYF

V gene: TRBV2
J gene: TRBJ2-3
clone size: NA
D gene: TRBD1
CDR3 DNA: TGTGCCAGCAGGGGCGGGACAGGGGGCTGGACAGATACGCAGTATTTT
CDR3 protein: CASRGGTGGWTDTQYF

V gene: TRBV10-3
J gene: TRBJ2-3
clone size: NA
D gene: NA
CDR3 DNA: TGTGCCATCAGTGACTTGTTATCGGGGACAGATACGCAGTATTTT
CDR3 protein: CAISDLLSGTDTQYF

V gene: TRBV7-6
J gene: TRBJ2-1
clone size: few
D gene: TRBD2
CDR3 DNA: TGTGCCAGCAGCCCGACTAGCGGAGATTACAATGAGCAGTTCTTC
CDR3 protein: CASSPTSGDYNEQFF

V gene: TRBV4-3
J gene: TRBJ2-3
clone size: NA
D gene: TRBD2
CDR3 DNA: TGCGCCAGCAGCCAAGAAACTAGCGGGGGGGATACAGATACGCAGTATTTT
CDR3 protein: CASSQETSGGDTDTQYF

V gene: TRBV19
J gene: TRBJ1-1
clone size: NA
D gene: NA
CDR3 DNA: TGTGCCAGTAGCCGTACGGGGTTCGGCACTGAAGCTTTCTTT
CDR3 protein: CASSRTGFGTEAFF

V gene: TRBV5-1
J gene: TRBJ1-1
clone size: few
D gene: TRBD1
CDR3 DNA: TGCGCCAGTGGGGACAGTTTGAACACTGAAGCTTTCTTT
CDR3 protein: CASGDSLNTEAFF

V gene: TRBV7-3
J gene: TRBJ2-5
clone size: NA
D gene: TRBD1
CDR3 DNA: TGTGCCAGCAGCTCCTCAGGGGGCGAGACCCAGTACTTC
CDR3 protein: CASSSSGGETQYF

V gene: TRBV11-3
J gene: TRBJ1-3
clone size: NA
D gene: NA
CDR3 DNA: TGTGCCAGCAGCTCGAGGCCAGGGACCTTCTCTGGAAACACCATATATTTT
CDR3 protein: CASSSRPGTFSGNTIYF

V gene: TRBV6-6
J gene: TRBJ2-5
clone size: NA
D gene: NA
CDR3 DNA: TGTGCCAGCAGTTCAGGGAGGGGGAGGGAGACCCAGTACTTC
CDR3 protein: CASSSGRGRETQYF

V gene: TRBV5-1
J gene: TRBJ1-2
clone size: NA
D gene: NA
CDR3 DNA: TGCGCCAGCTCTAGAGGGTCTCACTATGGCTACACCTTC
CDR3 protein: CASSRGSHYGYTF

V gene: TRBV6-4
J gene: TRBJ2-3
clone size: once
D gene: NA
CDR3 DNA: TGTGCCAGCAGTGACTCGTCGACCACGTTCGCAGATACGCAGTATTTT
CDR3 protein: CASSDSSTTFADTQYF

V gene: TRBV5-4
J gene: TRBJ1-1
clone size: NA
D gene: NA
CDR3 DNA: TGTGCCAGCAGCTTGCCCCTTGGGGAAGCTTTCTTT
CDR3 protein: CASSLPLGEAFF

V gene: TRBV28
J gene: TRBJ2-7
clone size: NA
D gene: NA
CDR3 DNA: TGTGCCAGCAGTTTGGTCAGGGGCTTCCTTATCTTC
CDR3 protein: CASSLVRGFLIF

V gene: TRBV30
J gene: TRBJ1-1
clone size: NA
D gene: NA
CDR3 DNA: TGTGCCTGGGGCCGCTTTTGGCAAGCTTTCTTT
CDR3 protein: CAWGRFWQAFF

V gene: TRBV4-1
J gene: TRBJ1-2
clone size: NA
D gene: NA
CDR3 DNA: TGCGCCAGCAGCCAAGTTCAGACGAACTATGGCTACACCTTC
CDR3 protein: CASSQVQTNYGYTF

V gene: TRBV5-1
J gene: TRBJ2-7
clone size: NA
D gene: TRBD1
CDR3 DNA: TGCGCCAGCAGCTCCGGACAGGGGGCAAGAGAGCAGTACTTC
CDR3 protein: CASSSGQGAREQYF

V gene: TRBV7-9
J gene: TRBJ2-5
clone size: NA
D gene: NA
CDR3 DNA: TGTGCCAGCAGCTTAACAGGGACACAAGAGACCCAGTACTTC
CDR3 protein: CASSLTGTQETQYF

V gene: TRBV4-3
J gene: TRBJ1-5
clone size: NA
D gene: NA
CDR3 DNA: TGCGCCAGCAGCCAAGAGATGAGTCAGCCCCAGCATTTT
CDR3 protein: CASSQEMSQPQHF

V gene: TRBV11-3
J gene: TRBJ2-1
clone size: NA
D gene: TRBD2
CDR3 DNA: TGTGCCAGCAGCTTAGTATACGGGACTAGATACAATGAGCAGTTCTTC
CDR3 protein: CASSLVYGTRYNEQFF

V gene: TRBV19
J gene: TRBJ1-5
clone size: NA
D gene: TRBD1
CDR3 DNA: TGTGCCAGTAGTCCGAGGACAGGGTATCAGCCCCAGCATTTT
CDR3 protein: CASSPRTGYQPQHF

V gene: TRBV6-1
J gene: TRBJ2-1
clone size: NA
D gene: NA
CDR3 DNA: TGTGCCAGCAGTGAAGAACCGACCAACTACAATGAGCAGTTCTTC
CDR3 protein: CASSEEPTNYNEQFF

V gene: TRBV28
J gene: TRBJ2-5
clone size: NA
D gene: NA
CDR3 DNA: TGTGCCAGCAGTTTAATGTGGCCCCAAGAGACCCAGTACTTC
CDR3 protein: CASSLMWPQETQYF

V gene: TRBV5-1
J gene: TRBJ2-7
clone size: NA
D gene: NA
CDR3 DNA: TGCGCCAGCAGCTTGGGACGGTTCTCCTACGAGCAGTACTTC
CDR3 protein: CASSLGRFSYEQYF

V gene: TRBV7-2
J gene: TRBJ1-1
clone size: NA
D gene: NA
CDR3 DNA: TGTGCCAGCAGCTCTCCTTTGGGACCCACTGAAGCTTTCTTT
CDR3 protein: CASSSPLGPTEAFF

V gene: TRBV7-9
J gene: TRBJ2-1
clone size: NA
D gene: NA
CDR3 DNA: TGTGCCAGCAGCACACAGGGTTTTGAGCAGTTCTTC
CDR3 protein: CASSTQGFEQFF

V gene: TRBV15
J gene: TRBJ1-3
clone size: NA
D gene: NA
CDR3 DNA: TGTGCCACCAGCAGGAGGGCGTCTGGAAACACCATATATTTT
CDR3 protein: CATSRRASGNTIYF

V gene: TRBV4-1
J gene: TRBJ2-5
clone size: once
D gene: NA
CDR3 DNA: TGCGCCAGCAGCCAAGACCAGGAAGAGACCCAGTACTTC
CDR3 protein: CASSQDQEETQYF

V gene: TRBV12-5
J gene: TRBJ1-2
clone size: NA
D gene: NA
CDR3 DNA: TGTGCTAGTGGTACCGACAGAACCCTCTATGGCTACACCTTC
CDR3 protein: CASGTDRTLYGYTF

V gene: TRBV5-1
J gene: TRBJ2-2
clone size: NA
D gene: TRBD1
CDR3 DNA: TGCGCCAGCAGCTCGGGGACAGGGCCCACCGGGGAGCTGTTTTTT
CDR3 protein: CASSSGTGPTGELFF

V gene: TRBV5-1
J gene: TRBJ2-1
clone size: NA
D gene: TRBD2
CDR3 DNA: TGCGCCAGCCGATGGCGGGGGGGCCCGGATGAGCAGTTCTTC
CDR3 protein: CASRWRGGPDEQFF